This TCR beta chain derives from a study of cytomegalovirus exposure and HLA in healthy donors. Study context: For the approximately 360 genotyped donors, approximately 82% fell within the Caucasian-associated ancestry cluster.

Study-level results: The classifier reportedly diagnosed cytomegalovirus status with high specificity and sensitivity. Of the V segments, some could not be distinguished, including TRBV6-2 and TRBV6-3, and were excluded.

V was pared by 0 bases and J by 5 bases, with 7 bases between. The germline CDR1 and CDR2 sequences are MNHEY and SVGAGI. The CDR3 contains 13 residues. PCR used 60 Vbeta primers and 13 Jbeta primers. Study processing details: A follow-up analysis tallied 86 million or so unique TCR beta chains, roughly 11 million shared. The table came from immunoSEQ multiplex PCR; TCRdb's copy has only in-frame clones and leaves some out. V and J calls and clone size are as listed in that table; D and trimming were resolved from the DNA. The sample has tens of thousands of clones; approximately 88% are singletons. Only a few counts were recorded for this clone. Its antigen is not identified.

The TCR was taken from a young man in good health and CMV-seronegative. V usage is TRBV6-5 and J usage is TRBJ2-5, with a tentative D call TRBD2 (5 bases). Sequencing used PBMCs. CDR3: CASSYSPSETQYF. The CDR3 bases are TGTGCCAGCAGTTACTCGCCTAGCGAGACCCAGTACTTC.